The T cell receptor beta chain described here comes from a study of blood T cell repertoires in COVID-19. In the original workflow: Counts of nucleated cells, estimated from reference gene primer amplification, were obtained. Clones were read by immunoSEQ multiplex PCR, and TCRdb kept only the in-frame ones, dropping some. The V and J calls and clone size are taken from that table; D and trimming were inferred from the DNA. The sample lists around 78,000 clones, roughly 87% occurring once. Germline assignment: CDR1 SGHNT and CDR2 YYREEE (reference sequence). This CDR3 has 15 residues. Germline trimming cut 4 bases from V and 0 bases from J; bases unmatched to any gene: 6.

This TCR was recovered from a woman in her forties or fifties in a cohort sampled during active COVID-19. Sequenced input: peripheral blood. This sequence joins TRBV5-4 and TRBJ2-7; 8 nucleotides match TRBD1. The CDR3 sequence is CASSPGQDVSYEQYF. DNA for the CDR3: TGTGCCAGCAGCCCGGGACAGGACGTCTCCTACGAGCAGTACTTC.